This TCR beta chain is from a study of T cell repertoires in cytomegalovirus infection. Study overall: Public TCR beta signatures were indicative of both CMV infection and a matching HLA type.

Findings of the study overall: Predominance within the ex vivo response was attributable to HLA-C-restricted CMV-specific TCR beta clonotypes. Of the TCR beta families, the public ones yielded a cumulative frequency that identified carriers of CMV plus the relevant HLA.

The germline gives CDR1 MDHEN, CDR2 SYDVKM. There are 16 residues in the CDR3. Trimming took off 6 bases at V and 2 bases at J, with 17 bases between the two ends. This clonotype turned up a few times. Its target is not known. One entry per CDR3 protein, called by TCRdb with MiXCR from the reads. This table holds just under 550,000 distinct CDR3 sequences, around 27% found once. Input material: PBMCs. The sequence came from a human donor in good health (CMV status not recorded). Some clones in this sample may be carry-over from other donors' samples. The chain employs TRBV28 and TRBJ2-1, with TRBD2 as a possible D gene (6 bases). CDR3 sequence: CASRESWGVAYNEQFF. The CDR3 DNA reads as TGTGCCAGCAGGGAGTCTTGGGGGGTGGCCTACAATGAGCAGTTCTTC.